What follows are 2 T cell receptor beta chains derived from one specimen sequenced in a study of OX40 agonist ivuxolimab in advanced cancers. The method was immunoSEQ multiplex PCR; TCRdb's version includes in-frame clones alone and lacks a portion of them. The sample has 60,000 or so clones, 84% seen once. The material sequenced was CD4+ or CD8+ T cells sorted from blood, taken in a trial of the OX40 agonist ivuxolimab. The receptors here all came from an adult with an advanced solid tumor such as melanoma, head and neck, liver or kidney cancer.

This chain links TRBV6-5 with TRBJ2-1; D is unclear. Between the trimmed V and J ends, which lost 1 base and 0 bases, there was a span of 4 bases. This CDR3 contains 14 residues. Germline V gives CDR1 MNHEY, CDR2 SVGAGI. The CDR3 is CASSYLGSYNEQFF. The CDR3 coding sequence is TGTGCCAGCAGTTACTTGGGCTCCTACAATGAGCAGTTCTTC.

This rearrangement joins TRBV11-1 to TRBJ2-3; no firm D call. V shed 5 bases and J shed 2 bases, with 5 bases lying between them. The CDR3 is 12 residues long. Germline loops: CDR1 SGHAT, CDR2 FQDESV (reference sequence). CDR3: CASSPNTDTQYF. The CDR3 DNA is TGTGCCAGCAGCCCAAACACAGATACGCAGTATTTT.